A single sample is the source of the 8 T cell receptor beta chains below, sequenced in a study of T cells in Graves' hyperthyroidism and ophthalmopathy. The CDR3 regions of TCR beta were amplified from RNA transcripts. HTBI primers were employed in a first-round RT-PCR of the TCR CDR3. TCRdb ran MiXCR on the multiplex PCR reads and lists one entry per CDR3 protein. Of approximately 300,000 distinct CDR3 sequences listed, around 15% are singletons. The sequenced sample was blood. These receptors came from a woman aged 55-69 years with Graves' ophthalmopathy.

The chain joins TRBV24-1 to TRBJ1-5; D may be TRBD1 (5 bases). Germline values: CDR1 KGHDR, CDR2 SFDVKD. Trimming stripped 0 bases from V and 6 bases from J, with 8 bases between. The CDR3 contains 14 residues. CDR3 nucleotides: TGTGCCACCAGTGATTTGGACAGTACTCAGCCCCAGCATTTT. This codes for CATSDLDSTQPQHF.

This clonotype came up many times. J is TRBJ2-1 and V is TRBV5-1; TRBD2 matches at 11 bases. The CDR3 covers 14 residues. V was pared by 2 bases and J by 7 bases, with 2 bases of the junction left unmatched. Germline V gene lookup returns CDR1 SGHRS and CDR2 YFSETQ. Here the CDR3 DNA reads TGCGCCAGCAGCTTACTAGCGGGAGAAAATGAGCAGTTCTTC. Its translation: CASSLLAGENEQFF.

This clonotype was counted a few times. In DNA, the CDR3 is TGTGCCAGCAGCGTAGATCCGGGAGCGGATAATTCACCCCTCCACTTT. Encoded protein: CASSVDPGADNSPLHF. The rearrangement links TRBV9 to TRBJ1-6; no clear D gene. The germline V gene has CDR1 SGDLS and CDR2 YYNGEE. The ends were cut back, 0 bases at V and 5 bases at J, with 12 bases in the middle. The length of the CDR3 is 16 residues.

As to this clonotype: A much larger clone is a single base away; this may be a read error. The CDR3 sequence is CASSQGQEFYGQYF. CDR3 DNA sequence: TGCGCCAGCAGCCAGGGACAGGAGTTCTACGGGCAGTACTTC. The chain carries TRBV5-1 and TRBJ2-7; TRBD1 aligns across 8 bases. This CDR3 comprises 14 residues. Germline V gene data show CDR1 as SGHRS and CDR2 as YFSETQ.

The chain uses TRBV10-3 and TRBJ1-3; D not certain. With 10 bases removed from V and 0 bases from J, the gap between germline ends came to 7 bases. There are 12 residues in the CDR3. The germline V gene encodes CDR1 ENHRY and CDR2 SYGVKD. CDR3 sequence: CATHSSGNTIYF. The CDR3 DNA reads as TGTGCCACCCACAGCTCTGGAAACACCATATATTTT.

The chain couples TRBV12-3 or TRBV12-4 to TRBJ2-3, with 8 bases matching TRBD2. V gave up 3 bases and J gave up 2 bases; unmatched junction bases: 4. CDR3 size: 15 residues. DNA of the CDR3: TGTGCCAGCAGTTTGACGGGGGGGGCCACAGATACGCAGTATTTT. It yields the protein CASSLTGGATDTQYF.

The rearrangement links TRBV6-1 to TRBJ2-7; 14 nucleotides agree with TRBD2. Germline V gene lookup returns CDR1 MNHNS and CDR2 SASEGT. The CDR3 covers 15 residues. V shed 6 bases, J shed 7 bases, and the junction held 8 bases outside the gene matches. The CDR3 bases are TGTGCCAGCAGGCCAGGGACTAGCGGGGGTGGGGAGCAGTACTTC. This gives the protein CASRPGTSGGGEQYF.

This clonotype was detected a few times. V usage is TRBV6-8 and J usage is TRBJ2-3; D uncertain. CDR1 and CDR2 from the germline V gene are MNHGY and SAAAGT. V lost 0 bases, J lost 1 base, and 14 bases lay in between. There are 17 residues in the CDR3. The DNA for the CDR3 is TGTGCCAGCAGTTACTCGCGGTTTTCAGTACGCACAGATACGCAGTATTTT. Translating gives CASSYSRFSVRTDTQYF.